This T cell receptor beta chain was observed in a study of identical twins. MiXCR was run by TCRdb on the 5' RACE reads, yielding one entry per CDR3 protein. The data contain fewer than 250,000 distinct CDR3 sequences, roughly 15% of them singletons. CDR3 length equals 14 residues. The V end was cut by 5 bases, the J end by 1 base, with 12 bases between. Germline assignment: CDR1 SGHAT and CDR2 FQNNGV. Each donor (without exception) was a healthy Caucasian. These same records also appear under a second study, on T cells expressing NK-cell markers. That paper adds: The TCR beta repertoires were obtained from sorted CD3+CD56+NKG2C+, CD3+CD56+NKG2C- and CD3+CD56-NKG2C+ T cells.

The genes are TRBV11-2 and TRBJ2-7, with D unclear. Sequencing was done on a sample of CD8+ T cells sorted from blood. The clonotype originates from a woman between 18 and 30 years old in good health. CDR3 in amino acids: CASSLIGSSYEQYF. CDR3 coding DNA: TGTGCCAGCAGCCTAATAGGATCTTCCTACGAGCAGTACTTC.